The rows below give T cell receptor beta chains drawn from one sample of a study of shared clonotypes between healthy human individuals. The assay was immunoSEQ multiplex PCR, and TCRdb's table has in-frame clones only and misses some. Among over 1.5 million clones listed, 95% to 99% were seen once. Sequencing was carried out using naive CD4+ T cells sorted from blood. These TCRs come from a young man in good health. CDR3s include the opening cysteine and the closing phenylalanine or tryptophan. The D gene is left open where the match is weak. For some rows the clone size is stated as once, few or many, or as a class when expanded; others skip it.

d_call j_call v_call clone_size cdr3_aa cdr3_nt
. TRBJ1-2 TRBV9 . CASSVAGGLNGYTF TGTGCCAGCAGCGTAGCCGGGGGGCTTAATGGCTACACCTTC
TRBD1 TRBJ1-4 TRBV29-1 . CSVGDREKLFF TGCAGCGTTGGGGACAGAGAAAAACTGTTTTTT
. TRBJ1-6 TRBV19 once CASSITWGESPLHF TGTGCCAGTAGTATTACTTGGGGGGAATCACCCCTCCACTTT
. TRBJ2-3 TRBV5-6 . CASRFRLGLGTDTQYF TGTGCCAGCAGGTTTCGGTTAGGACTTGGCACAGATACGCAGTATTTT
. TRBJ2-7 TRBV9 . CASSVAPMYYEQYF TGTGCCAGCAGCGTAGCGCCGATGTACTACGAGCAGTACTTC
TRBD1 TRBJ1-2 TRBV15 . CATSLDRAGYTF TGTGCCACCAGCCTAGACAGGGCTGGCTACACCTTC
TRBD1 TRBJ2-5 TRBV18 . CASSPPTGESTQYF TGTGCCAGCTCACCACCAACAGGGGAATCGACCCAGTACTTC
. TRBJ2-7 TRBV7-9 . CASSLERTQYF TGTGCCAGCAGCTTAGAACGGACGCAGTACTTC
. TRBJ2-1 TRBV11-3 . CASSLALSSYNEQFF TGTGCCAGCAGCTTAGCGCTTAGCTCCTACAATGAGCAGTTCTTC
TRBD1 TRBJ1-5 TRBV15 . CATSQQGKEEPQHF TGTGCCACCAGCCAACAGGGGAAGGAAGAGCCCCAGCATTTT
. TRBJ1-3 TRBV29-1 . CSVEPGSGNTIYF TGCAGCGTTGAACCTGGTTCTGGAAACACCATATATTTT
. TRBJ2-1 TRBV7-9 . CASSLVNNEQFF TGTGCCAGCAGCTTAGTCAACAATGAGCAGTTCTTC
TRBD1 TRBJ2-7 TRBV4-3 . CASSRDRVYEQYF TGCGCCAGCAGCCGGGACAGGGTATACGAGCAGTACTTC
TRBD1 TRBJ1-3 TRBV9 . CASSVTTGGLGNTIYF TGTGCCAGCAGCGTAACTACAGGGGGTCTTGGAAACACCATATATTTT
. TRBJ2-7 TRBV25-1 . CASSVEESSYEQYF TGTGCCAGCAGTGTCGAAGAGAGCTCCTACGAGCAGTACTTC
. TRBJ2-7 TRBV6-5 . CASSYSELFYEQYF TGTGCCAGCAGTTACTCGGAATTATTCTACGAGCAGTACTTC
TRBD2 TRBJ2-3 TRBV19 . CASSISGLATSTDTQYF TGTGCCAGTAGTATATCGGGACTAGCCACTAGCACAGATACGCAGTATTTT
. TRBJ2-7 TRBV6-1 . CASSEALGVTAYEQYF TGTGCCAGCAGTGAAGCTTTGGGGGTGACCGCCTACGAGCAGTACTTC
. TRBJ1-1 TRBV9 . CASSVAPENTEAFF TGTGCCAGCAGCGTAGCTCCTGAGAACACTGAAGCTTTCTTT
. TRBJ2-7 TRBV25-1 . CASSEMSAEQYF TGTGCCAGCAGTGAAATGTCTGCCGAGCAGTACTTC
. TRBJ1-5 TRBV30 . CAWGGGVNQPQHF TGTGCCTGGGGTGGGGGAGTCAATCAGCCCCAGCATTTT
. TRBJ1-2 TRBV30 . CAWSVLATDYGYTF TGTGCCTGGAGTGTCCTAGCGACGGACTATGGCTACACCTTC
. TRBJ2-7 TRBV7-6 . CASSSLGVEGGNGKQYF TGTGCCAGCAGCTCCCTAGGCGTCGAGGGGGGGAACGGAAAACAGTACTTC
TRBD2 TRBJ2-5 TRBV7-2 . CASSSHSLAGGGETQYF TGTGCCAGCAGCTCCCATTCCTTAGCGGGAGGAGGTGAGACCCAGTACTTC
TRBD1 TRBJ1-5 TRBV28 . CAISHGDRGQQPQHF TGTGCCATTTCCCATGGGGACAGGGGGCAACAGCCCCAGCATTTT
TRBD2 TRBJ2-2 TRBV7-2 . CASSRLANTGELFF TGTGCCAGCAGCCGACTAGCTAACACCGGGGAGCTGTTTTTT
. TRBJ1-3 TRBV4-1 . CASSQGLGGRAGNTIYF TGCGCCAGCAGCCAAGGGCTCGGGGGGAGGGCTGGAAACACCATATATTTT
TRBD2 TRBJ2-1 TRBV2 . CASGEGRSYNEQFF TGTGCCAGCGGGGAGGGACGCTCCTACAATGAGCAGTTCTTC
. TRBJ2-7 TRBV5-1 . CASRDSYEQYF TGCGCCAGCAGGGACTCCTACGAGCAGTACTTC
TRBD2 TRBJ2-1 TRBV9 . CASSAGLAGYNEQFF TGTGCCAGCAGCGCTGGACTAGCAGGATACAATGAGCAGTTCTTC
TRBD1 TRBJ1-5 TRBV27 . CASSPRTGTTVPQPQHF TGTGCCAGCAGTCCTCGGACAGGGACAACAGTTCCCCAGCCCCAGCATTTT
. TRBJ2-7 TRBV6-1 . CASSEISPYEQYF TGTGCCAGCAGTGAAATCAGCCCCTACGAGCAGTACTTC
TRBD1 TRBJ2-1 TRBV28 . CASSPGTGPHNEQFF TGTGCCAGCAGCCCCGGGACAGGGCCCCACAATGAGCAGTTCTTC
. TRBJ1-1 TRBV5-8 . CASSLERTVNTEAFF TGTGCCAGCAGCTTGGAAAGGACGGTGAACACTGAAGCTTTCTTT
. TRBJ2-1 TRBV10-1 . CASSESKGRYNEQFF TGCGCCAGCAGTGAGTCGAAAGGGCGCTACAATGAGCAGTTCTTC
. TRBJ2-7 TRBV27 . CASSFTSHYEQYF TGTGCCAGCAGTTTCACTAGCCATTACGAGCAGTACTTC
. TRBJ1-5 TRBV4-1 . CASSQFQIGSLEQPQHF TGCGCCAGCAGCCAATTCCAGATCGGCAGTTTAGAACAGCCCCAGCATTTT
. TRBJ2-1 TRBV7-8 . CASSPDRGTRRVFLFF TGTGCCAGCAGCCCTGACCGCGGGACACGGAGGGTCTTCTTGTTCTTC
. TRBJ2-5 TRBV7-2 . CASSTSWETQYF TGTGCCAGCAGTACGTCCTGGGAGACCCAGTACTTC
TRBD2 TRBJ2-7 TRBV5-1 . CASSAGGGYEQYF TGCGCCAGCAGCGCTGGGGGGGGCTACGAGCAGTACTTC
TRBD2 TRBJ2-1 TRBV11-2 few CASSLDRAGRGYNEQFF TGTGCCAGCAGCTTAGATCGGGCCGGGAGGGGGTACAATGAGCAGTTCTTC
. TRBJ1-2 TRBV2 . CASSDRLLGGYTF TGTGCCAGCAGTGACAGGCTCCTGGGTGGCTACACCTTC
. TRBJ2-2 TRBV5-6 . CASSFLASTGELFF TGTGCCAGCAGCTTCCTAGCGTCCACCGGGGAGCTGTTTTTT